This TCR beta chain originates from a study of cytomegalovirus exposure and HLA in healthy donors. Trimming cost V 5 bases and J 1 base, with 9 bases left between them. There are 13 residues in the CDR3. Germline V gene data show CDR1 as SGHKS and CDR2 as YYEKEE (reference sequence). In the PCR, 60 Vbeta and 13 Jbeta primers were used. The table came from immunoSEQ multiplex PCR; TCRdb's copy has only in-frame clones and leaves some out. Here the sample spans tens of thousands of clones, about 77% being singletons. The genes are TRBV5-5 and TRBJ1-1, with TRBD1 as a possible D gene (6 bases). The receptor comes from a man aged 35 to 55 in good health and CMV-seronegative. The sequencing input was PBMCs. CDR3: CASSGQSNTEAFF. The CDR3 coding sequence is TGTGCCAGCAGTGGACAGTCGAACACTGAAGCTTTCTTT.